Listed here is a single T cell receptor (beta chain). What it binds is not known. This sample stems from a study of regulatory dendritic cells for organ transplantation. Study outcomes and limitations: Memory T cells were less diverse than naive, with memory CD8+ most oligoclonal. Regulatory dendritic cells appeared to expand memory CD8+ clones less than mature ones. Between individuals, the alloreactive memory CD8+ T cell pool differed considerably.

Data came from immunoSEQ multiplex PCR; TCRdb stores just in-frame clones and leaves some out. The profile shows almost 30,000 clones, around 79% of them singletons. Memory T cells were CD45RO+, naive were CD45RA+, sorted by FACS. CDR3 length: 14 amino acids. V shed 0 bases and J shed 7 bases, with 15 bases lying between them. The V gene's germline CDR1 is GTSNPN and CDR2 SVGIG (reference sequence). This clonotype was obtained from a human donor in good health. Sequenced input: memory CD4+ T cells from blood. The subset denotes: CD45RO+ memory T cells. The chain joins TRBV30 to TRBJ1-2; D unresolved. The CDR3 region has the DNA TGTGCCTGGAGTGTAGGTCAAAGGTTTCGTGGCTACACCTTC. Translation: CAWSVGQRFRGYTF.